This T cell receptor (beta chain) was identified in a study of metastatic and nonmetastatic thyroid tumors. Turning to the study itself: Repertoires were compared across blood and tumor or nodule tissue from malignant and benign thyroid patients.

Before thyroid surgery, none of the patients had received any treatment. Comment on this clone: Its antigen is not identified. A much larger clone lies one base from this, so it may be a read error.

TCRdb re-called clones from the PCR reads using MiXCR. The sample lists about 92,000 clones, around 14% occurring once. V lost 4 bases to trimming and J lost 10 bases, with 8 bases between them. The CDR3 totals 11 residues. Germline values: CDR1 MGHDK, CDR2 SYGVNS. Study-wide results and caveats: Relative to benign nodules, malignant thyroid tumors were reportedly characterized by significantly elevated TCR beta diversity in blood and tumor.

The chain joins TRBV25-1 to TRBJ2-1; D remains unclear. Sequenced input: blood. The receptor comes from a female donor with papillary thyroid cancer or a benign thyroid nodule (not recorded which). Some clones in this sample may be carry-over from other donors' samples. The CDR3 region has the DNA TGTGCCAGCAGTGGACGGCTCGAGCAGTTCTTC. The encoded protein is CASSGRLEQFF.